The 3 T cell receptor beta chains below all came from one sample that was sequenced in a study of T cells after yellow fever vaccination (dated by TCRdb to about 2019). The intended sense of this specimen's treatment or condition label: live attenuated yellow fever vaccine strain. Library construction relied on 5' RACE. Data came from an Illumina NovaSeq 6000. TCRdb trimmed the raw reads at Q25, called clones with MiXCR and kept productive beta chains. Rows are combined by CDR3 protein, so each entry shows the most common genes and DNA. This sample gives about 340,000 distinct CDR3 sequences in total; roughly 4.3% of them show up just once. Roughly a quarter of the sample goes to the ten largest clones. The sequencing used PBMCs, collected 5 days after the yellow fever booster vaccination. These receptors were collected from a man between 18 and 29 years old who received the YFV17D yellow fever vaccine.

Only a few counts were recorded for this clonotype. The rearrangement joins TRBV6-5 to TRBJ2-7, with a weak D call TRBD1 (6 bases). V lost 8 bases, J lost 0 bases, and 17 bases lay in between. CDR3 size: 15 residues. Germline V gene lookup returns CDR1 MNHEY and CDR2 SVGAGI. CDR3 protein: CASYRRQEASYEQYV. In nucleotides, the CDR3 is TGTGCCAGCTATCGGCGACAGGAGGCCTCCTACGAGCAGTACGTC.

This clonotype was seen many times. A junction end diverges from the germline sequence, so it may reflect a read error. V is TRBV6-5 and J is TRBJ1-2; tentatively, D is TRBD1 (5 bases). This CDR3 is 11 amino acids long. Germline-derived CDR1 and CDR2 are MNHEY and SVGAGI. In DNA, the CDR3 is TGTGCCAGCAGCTGGGGCAGGGAATTCTCCTTC. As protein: CASSWGREFSF.

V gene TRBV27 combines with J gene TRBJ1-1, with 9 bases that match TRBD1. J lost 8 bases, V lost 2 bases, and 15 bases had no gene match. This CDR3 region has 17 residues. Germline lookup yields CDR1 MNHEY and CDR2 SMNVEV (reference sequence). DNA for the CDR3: TGTGCCAGCAGTTTAGCCGACGGAATTTACGGGACAGGGGAAGCTTTCTTT. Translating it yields CASSLADGIYGTGEAFF.